Listed below are T cell receptor beta chains from one sample, sequenced in a study of blood T cell repertoires in COVID-19. Clones were read by immunoSEQ multiplex PCR, and TCRdb kept only the in-frame ones, dropping some. The table lists about 380,000 clones, more than 75% of them singletons, with about 1% in the top ten. Material: peripheral blood. Source of these receptors: a human donor with acute or convalescent COVID-19. The donor label of this sample is uncertain. Both conserved end residues are part of each CDR3. Each record gives: V gene, J gene, D gene, clone size, CDR3 DNA, CDR3 protein. D genes are given only for firm matches. Some rows have no size entry. The others give once, few or many, or a class for an expanded clone.

>TRBV5-5|TRBJ2-6|.|once
TGTGCCAGCAGCTTCGGAGGAGTTTCGTCTGGGGCCAACGTCCTGACTTTC
CASSFGGVSSGANVLTF
>TRBV19|TRBJ1-1|.|.
TGTGCCAGTCTTCTGGGACACTCGAACACTGAAGCTTTCTTT
CASLLGHSNTEAFF
>TRBV6-1|TRBJ2-7|TRBD1|.
TGTGCCAGCAGTGAATGGGGACAGGGGAGTAGGTCCTACGAGCAGTACTTC
CASSEWGQGSRSYEQYF
>TRBV5-4|TRBJ1-2|TRBD1|.
TGTGCCAGCAGCTGGGGGACAGGGGGCACCTATGGCTACACCTTC
CASSWGTGGTYGYTF
>TRBV28|TRBJ2-3|TRBD2|.
TGTGCCAGCATCTCACTCGGGACTAGCGGGAGTACAGATACGCAGTATTTT
CASISLGTSGSTDTQYF
>TRBV28|TRBJ1-3|TRBD1|once
TGTGCCAGCAGTACCACAGGGGGAAGAAACACCATATATTTT
CASSTTGGRNTIYF
>TRBV6-6|TRBJ1-2|.|once
TGTGCCAGCACCCCATTGGACAGAACTAACTATGGCTACACCTTC
CASTPLDRTNYGYTF
>TRBV7-9|TRBJ1-2|TRBD1|.
TGTGCCAGCAGCTCAAATAGGCAGGGGGCAAGGGGCTACACCTTC
CASSSNRQGARGYTF
>TRBV3-1/TRBV3-2|TRBJ1-2|TRBD1|once
TGTGCCAGCAGCCTCCGGACAGGGGAAAAGGGCTACACCTTC
CASSLRTGEKGYTF
>TRBV5-1|TRBJ2-2|.|.
TGCGCCAGCAGCTTCGGCGCAGGGTCCGGGGAGCTGTTTTTT
CASSFGAGSGELFF
>TRBV5-5|TRBJ2-2|.|.
TGTGCCAGCAGCTTTCTAATCACCGGGGAGCTGTTTTTT
CASSFLITGELFF
>TRBV10-3|TRBJ1-1|.|few
TGTGCCATCAGTGCAACAGGGATTATGAACACTGAAGCTTTCTTT
CAISATGIMNTEAFF
>TRBV18|TRBJ1-2|.|.
TGTGCCAGCTCACCTCTACAGGGTGGGGAATATGGCTACACCTTC
CASSPLQGGEYGYTF
>TRBV6-5|TRBJ2-3|.|few
TGTGCCAGCAGGGGTGGAGGGGCTACGCAGTATTTT
CASRGGGATQYF
>TRBV5-5|TRBJ2-7|.|.
TGTGCCAGCAGCTTGGCGGGAGGACAGAACTACGAGCAGTACTTC
CASSLAGGQNYEQYF
>TRBV5-1|TRBJ2-5|.|.
TGCGCCAGCAGCTTGTGGACAGAAGAGACCCAGTACTTC
CASSLWTEETQYF
>TRBV2|TRBJ2-2|TRBD2|.
TGTGCCAGCAGGGGACTAGTAGATACCGGGGAGCTGTTTTTT
CASRGLVDTGELFF
>TRBV27|TRBJ1-1|.|.
TGTGCCAGCAGGGAATACGGACAGACTAACACTGAAGCTTTCTTT
CASREYGQTNTEAFF
>TRBV18|TRBJ2-3|TRBD2|.
TGTGCCAGCTCACCGACTAGCGGGGTCGGGGATACGCAGTATTTT
CASSPTSGVGDTQYF
>TRBV3-1/TRBV3-2|TRBJ1-6|.|.
TGTGCCAGCAGCCTTGCGGGGCCCAATTCACCCCTCCACTTT
CASSLAGPNSPLHF
>TRBV6-4|TRBJ2-2|.|.
TGTGCCAGCAGTGTCGGAGACCGCGGGGAGCTGTTTTTT
CASSVGDRGELFF
>TRBV19|TRBJ2-7|TRBD2|.
TGTGCCAGTAGTATTACTCCGGGACTAGCGGCCGAGCAGTACTTC
CASSITPGLAAEQYF
>TRBV10-1|TRBJ2-5|TRBD2|.
TGCGCCAGCAGTGAGTCTGGACTAGCGGGTCTCCAAGAGACCCAGTACTTC
CASSESGLAGLQETQYF
>TRBV5-1|TRBJ1-1|TRBD1|.
TGCGCCAGCAGCAGAGGACAGGGCGAAGCTTTCTTT
CASSRGQGEAFF
>TRBV3-1/TRBV3-2|TRBJ1-5|.|once
TGTGCCAGCAGCCAGCTCAGGGGTACCCAGCCCCAGCATTTT
CASSQLRGTQPQHF
>TRBV10-2|TRBJ2-1|.|.
TGCGCCAGCAGTGAGGCAGGAACATCATACAATGAGCAGTTCTTC
CASSEAGTSYNEQFF